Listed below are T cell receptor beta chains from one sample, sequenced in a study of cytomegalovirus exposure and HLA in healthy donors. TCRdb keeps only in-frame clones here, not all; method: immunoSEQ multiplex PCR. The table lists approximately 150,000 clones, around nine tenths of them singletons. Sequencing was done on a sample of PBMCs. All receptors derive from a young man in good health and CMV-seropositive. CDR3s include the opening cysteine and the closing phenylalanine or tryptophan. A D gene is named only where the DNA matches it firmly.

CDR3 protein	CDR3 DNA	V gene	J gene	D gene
CSVEMQGTGPEKLFF	TGCAGCGTTGAGATGCAGGGGACAGGCCCTGAAAAACTGTTTTTT	TRBV29-1	TRBJ1-4	TRBD1
CASSFPRAGSSYEQYF	TGTGCCAGCAGTTTTCCCCGAGCGGGTTCCTCCTACGAGCAGTACTTC	TRBV28	TRBJ2-7	NA
CASSLGQSETQYF	TGTGCCAGCAGCTTAGGACAGTCAGAGACGCAGTATTTT	TRBV7-8	TRBJ2-3	NA
CASSAPSGTNEKLFF	TGTGCCAGCAGCGCTCCTTCGGGAACTAATGAAAAACTGTTTTTT	TRBV9	TRBJ1-4	NA
CASSSTGTIYEQYF	TGTGCCAGCAGCTCGACCGGGACAATCTACGAGCAGTACTTC	TRBV9	TRBJ2-7	NA
CASSLRGVEETQYF	TGTGCCAGCAGCTTGCGGGGGGTTGAAGAGACCCAGTACTTC	TRBV5-4	TRBJ2-5	TRBD2
CASSLASGDYTF	TGTGCCAGCAGCTTAGCGTCAGGGGACTACACCTTC	TRBV7-9	TRBJ1-2	NA
CASSPGSGANVLTF	TGTGCCAGCAGTCCAGGGTCTGGGGCCAACGTCCTGACTTTC	TRBV2	TRBJ2-6	NA
CSAGPRIEQYF	TGCAGTGCTGGCCCCCGCATCGAGCAGTACTTC	TRBV20-1	TRBJ2-7	NA
CASRIRGPYEQYF	TGTGCCAGCAGAATTAGGGGCCCCTACGAGCAGTACTTC	TRBV28	TRBJ2-7	NA
CASSAGGVSYGYTF	TGTGCCAGCAGCGCAGGGGGAGTCAGCTATGGCTACACCTTC	TRBV9	TRBJ1-2	TRBD1
CASSRGQGAYEQYF	TGTGCCAGCAGCCGAGGACAGGGGGCTTACGAGCAGTACTTC	TRBV4-2	TRBJ2-7	TRBD1
CASSNTLTGRNTGELFF	TGTGCCAGCAGTAACACGCTGACAGGGAGGAACACCGGGGAGCTGTTTTTT	TRBV27	TRBJ2-2	TRBD1
CASSSSTSGPFEQYF	TGTGCCAGCAGCTCGTCGACTAGCGGACCCTTCGAGCAGTACTTC	TRBV7-9	TRBJ2-7	TRBD2
CSVEALTGAPVVTQYF	TGCAGCGTTGAAGCACTAACAGGGGCTCCGGTTGTGACCCAGTACTTC	TRBV29-1	TRBJ2-5	TRBD1
CATSRAARGYEQYF	TGTGCCACCAGCAGAGCGGCCAGGGGATACGAGCAGTACTTC	TRBV15	TRBJ2-7	NA